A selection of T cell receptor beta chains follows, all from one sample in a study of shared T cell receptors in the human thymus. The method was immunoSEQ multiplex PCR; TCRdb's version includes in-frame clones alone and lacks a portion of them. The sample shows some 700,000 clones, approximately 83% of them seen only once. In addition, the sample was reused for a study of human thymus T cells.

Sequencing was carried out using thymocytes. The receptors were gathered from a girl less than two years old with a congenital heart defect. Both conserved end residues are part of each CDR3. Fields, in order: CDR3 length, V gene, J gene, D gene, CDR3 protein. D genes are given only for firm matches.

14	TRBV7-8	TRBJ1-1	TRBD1	CASSSGGEDTEAFF
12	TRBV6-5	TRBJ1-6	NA	CASSGPSSPLHF
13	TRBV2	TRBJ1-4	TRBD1	CASTGTANEKLFF
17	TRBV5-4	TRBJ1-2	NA	CASSLLGYSAGKYGYTF
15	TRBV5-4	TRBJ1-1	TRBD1	CASSPGQGMNTEAFF
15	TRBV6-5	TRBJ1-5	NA	CASSYSGRVDQPQHF
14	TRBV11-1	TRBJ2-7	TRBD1	CASSPRDSSYEQYF
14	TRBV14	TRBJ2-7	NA	CASSDQKGAYEQYF
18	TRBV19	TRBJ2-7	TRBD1	CATVPGGGDITGSYEQYF
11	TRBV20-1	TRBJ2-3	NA	CSVQQGATQYF
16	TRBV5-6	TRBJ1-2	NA	CASSPPFEDSNYGYTF
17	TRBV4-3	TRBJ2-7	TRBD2	CASSQDGVAGPSYEQYF
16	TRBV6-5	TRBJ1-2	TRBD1	CASSYSKGTGSAGYTF
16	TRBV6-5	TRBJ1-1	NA	CASSSGQGLGGTEAFF
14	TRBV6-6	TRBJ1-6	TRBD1	CASSYGQEDSPLHF
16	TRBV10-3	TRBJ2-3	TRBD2	CAISVPIAGGPVTQYF
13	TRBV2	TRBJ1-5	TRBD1	CAAQGDGNQPQHF
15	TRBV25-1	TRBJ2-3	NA	CAKHMARGFPDTQYF
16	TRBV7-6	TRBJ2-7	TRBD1	CASSSPRTGDRYEQYF
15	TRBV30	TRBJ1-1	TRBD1	CACELIQGARTEAFF
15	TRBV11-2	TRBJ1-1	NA	CASSLEGTPNTEAFF
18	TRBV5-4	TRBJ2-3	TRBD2	CASSLKTLAGSDTDTQYF
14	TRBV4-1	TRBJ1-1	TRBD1	CASSLGQPNTEAFF
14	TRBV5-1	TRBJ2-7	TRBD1	CASSSDRGLGEQYF
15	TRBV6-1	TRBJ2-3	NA	CASSELAIRTDTQYF
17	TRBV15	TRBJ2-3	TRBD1	CATNMAGGELSTDTQYF
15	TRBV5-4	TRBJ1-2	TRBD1	CASSSGQGELYGYTF
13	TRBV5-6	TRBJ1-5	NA	CASSRELDQPQHF
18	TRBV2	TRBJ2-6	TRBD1	CASSVPPGQKSGANVLTF
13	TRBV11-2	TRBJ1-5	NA	CASSLYSNQPQHF
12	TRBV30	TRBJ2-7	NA	CAWSDSSYEQYF
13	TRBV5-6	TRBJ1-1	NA	CASSLDRVTEAFF
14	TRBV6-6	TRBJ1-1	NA	CASSYVPGDPEAFF
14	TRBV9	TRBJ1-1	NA	CASSVGARNTEAFF
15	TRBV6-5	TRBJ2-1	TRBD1	CASSYSQDREDEQFF
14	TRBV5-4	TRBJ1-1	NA	CASSLEQPNTEAFF
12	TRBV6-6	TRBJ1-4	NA	CASTPQGEKLFF
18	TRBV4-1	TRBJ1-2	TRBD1	CASSHDFRTGGAIYGYTF
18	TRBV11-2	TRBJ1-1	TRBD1	CASSSATTGEYMNTEAFF
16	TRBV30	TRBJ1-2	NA	CAWSQSRRGKVYGYTF
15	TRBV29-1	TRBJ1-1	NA	CSVELEGVPNTEAFF
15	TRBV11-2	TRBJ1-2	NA	CASSLGNHTRYGYTF
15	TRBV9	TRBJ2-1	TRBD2	CASSATGTSNNEQFF
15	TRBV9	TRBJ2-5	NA	CASSTYSGEGETQYF
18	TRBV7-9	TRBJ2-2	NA	CASSFRDWNTPNTGELFF
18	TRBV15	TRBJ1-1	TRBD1	CATSRYATGGVVDTEAFF
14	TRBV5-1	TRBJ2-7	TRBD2	CASSWGGPSYEQYF
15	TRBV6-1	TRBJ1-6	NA	CASSTQGSYNSPLHF
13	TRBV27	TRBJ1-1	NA	CASSGRGDTEAFF
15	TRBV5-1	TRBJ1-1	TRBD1	CASSFGDSRNTEAFF
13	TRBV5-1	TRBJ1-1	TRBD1	CASSGGTGVQAFF
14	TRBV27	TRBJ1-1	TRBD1	CASSPGGVNTEAFF
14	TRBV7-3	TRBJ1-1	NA	CASSPTGANTEAFF
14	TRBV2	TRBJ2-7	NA	CASSESGSSQEQYF
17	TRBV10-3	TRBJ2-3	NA	CAISGTRNRVGEDTQYF
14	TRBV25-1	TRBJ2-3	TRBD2	CAIQTSGGRDTQYF
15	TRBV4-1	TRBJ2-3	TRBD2	CASSQGGEGTDTQYF
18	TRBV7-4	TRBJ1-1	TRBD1	CASSLDWDRGREDTEAFF
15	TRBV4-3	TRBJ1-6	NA	CASSQDDGEGSPLHF
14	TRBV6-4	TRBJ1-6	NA	CASARTVQNSPLHF